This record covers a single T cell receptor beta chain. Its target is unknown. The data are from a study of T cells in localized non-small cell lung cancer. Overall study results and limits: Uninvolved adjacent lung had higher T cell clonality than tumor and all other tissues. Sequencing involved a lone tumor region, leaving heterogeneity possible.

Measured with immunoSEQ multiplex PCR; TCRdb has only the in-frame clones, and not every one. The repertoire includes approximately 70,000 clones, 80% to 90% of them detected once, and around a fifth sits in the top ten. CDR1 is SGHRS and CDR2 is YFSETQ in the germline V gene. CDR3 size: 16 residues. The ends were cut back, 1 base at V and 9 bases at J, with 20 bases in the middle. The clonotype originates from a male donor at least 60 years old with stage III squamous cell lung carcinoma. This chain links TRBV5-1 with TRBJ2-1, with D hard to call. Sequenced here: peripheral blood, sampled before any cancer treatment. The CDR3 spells CASSLSGRGKPSEQFF. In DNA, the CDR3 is TGCGCCAGCAGCTTGTCCGGTCGAGGAAAGCCGAGTGAGCAGTTCTTC.